A selection of T cell receptor beta chains follows, all from one sample in a study of T cells expressing NK-cell markers. TCRdb reanalyzed the 5' RACE reads and collapses them to one entry per CDR3 protein, without DNA. Its table records about 410,000 distinct CDR3 sequences. Sequencing was done on a sample of blood T cells: a sorted CD56 or NKG2C T cell subset, CD4+ or CD8+ T cells, or bulk PBMC T cells (not recorded which). Receptors were obtained from a woman aged 45-60 years in good health. Each CDR3 is given with its conserved first and last residue. Each record gives: V gene, J gene, CDR3 protein.

TRBV28	TRBJ2-5	CASSSPGQQYQETQYF
TRBV7-3	TRBJ2-5	CASSSLPQQTQYF
TRBV5-6	TRBJ1-5	CASSLGTGPGPQHF
TRBV5-1	TRBJ2-1	CASSSQTYNEQFF
TRBV7-7	TRBJ2-1	CASSQDRVDEQFF
TRBV12-3/TRBV12-4	TRBJ2-3	CASSPRGVGDTQYF
TRBV9	TRBJ2-3	CASSVGGSATDTQYF
TRBV12-3/TRBV12-4	TRBJ2-2	CASSLSLVPGELFF
TRBV27	TRBJ1-5	CASSSQGANQPQHF
TRBV29-1	TRBJ2-5	CSVEGLAGGIWETQYF
TRBV27	TRBJ2-1	CASSVVAGAKRNEQFF
TRBV6-6	TRBJ1-3	CASSAPGTEDGNTIYF
TRBV19	TRBJ2-2	CAGRIIAGVGTGELFF
TRBV24-1	TRBJ2-1	CATSDVGTSPTYEQFF
TRBV2	TRBJ2-7	CASSEETGGSYEQYF
TRBV4-2	TRBJ1-4	CASSQDPGVVNEKLFF
TRBV7-2	TRBJ1-3	CASSLGVAGVGNTIYF
TRBV7-9	TRBJ2-1	CASSLGQGRNHEQFF
TRBV30	TRBJ2-5	CAWSPARLGSYF
TRBV20-1	TRBJ2-5	CSVHPTQGYQETQYF
TRBV3-1	TRBJ2-1	CASSQWQGKTPDEQFF
TRBV5-1	TRBJ1-5	CASSPSGGSSNQPQHF